The rows below give T cell receptor beta chains drawn from one sample of a study of T cell responses to AZD1222 COVID-19 vaccine. Data came from immunoSEQ multiplex PCR; TCRdb stores just in-frame clones and leaves some out. In the table there are about 150,000 clones, just over 90% of which are singletons. Sequencing was performed on peripheral blood, taken on day 0 of AZD1222 vaccination. These receptors all come from an adult in good health. Both conserved end residues are part of each CDR3. A D gene is named only where the DNA matches it firmly. Not every row has a clone size; where given, it reads once, few, many or a size class.

>-|TRBJ1-5|14|TRBV6-5|-
TGTGCCAGCCGGCACAGTTTTCGCAATCAGCCCCAGCATTTT
CASRHSFRNQPQHF
>-|TRBJ1-2|14|TRBV5-4|-
TGTGCCAGCAGCTTGCGAGCAGACCTATTAGGCTACACCTTC
CASSLRADLLGYTF
>-|TRBJ2-5|13|TRBV5-8|-
TGTGCCAGCAGCTCCCCCCCAGATTGGACCCAGTACTTC
CASSSPPDWTQYF
>-|TRBJ1-1|15|TRBV18|-
TGTGCCAGCTCAGAGGGGAAGAGGAAGGGCCTCGAGACTTTCTTT
CASSEGKRKGLETFF
>-|TRBJ1-2|13|TRBV27|-
TGTGCCAGCAGTTTAAGGGGTCGACTTGCCGTCACCTTC
CASSLRGRLAVTF
>-|TRBJ2-2|14|TRBV4-2|-
TGTCCCAGCCGGGGAGGGGGGGACACCGGGGAGCTGTTTTTT
CPSRGGGDTGELFF
>TRBD1|TRBJ1-5|18|TRBV2|-
TGTGCCAGCAGTGTTGGGACAGGGGCTGGATATAGCAATCAGCCCCAGCATTTT
CASSVGTGAGYSNQPQHF
>-|TRBJ1-4|14|TRBV2|-
TGTGCCAGCAAAGGTCGGGGAGTCGGGGAAAAACTGTTTTTT
CASKGRGVGEKLFF
>-|TRBJ2-7|15|TRBV18|-
TGTGCCAGCTCACCGAAGTTGGGTAACTCCTACGAGCAGTACTTC
CASSPKLGNSYEQYF
>-|TRBJ1-5|14|TRBV4-2|-
TGTGCCAGCAGTCCAGGGGATTTGGGACAGCCCCAGCATTTT
CASSPGDLGQPQHF
>-|TRBJ1-5|13|TRBV5-4|-
TGTGCCAGCAGCTTGGATGGGCATCAGCCCCAGCATTTT
CASSLDGHQPQHF
>TRBD1|TRBJ1-4|14|TRBV6-5|-
TGTGCCAGCAGTCGTGACAGGGGGCGTGAAAAACTGTTTTTT
CASSRDRGREKLFF
>TRBD1|TRBJ2-3|15|TRBV5-4|-
TGTGCCAGCAGCTGGACAGGGGGGGTCACAGATACGCAGTATTTT
CASSWTGGVTDTQYF
>-|TRBJ1-5|15|TRBV3-1/TRBV3-2|-
TGTGCCAGCAGCCAAGATTTGGGTAGCAATCAGCCCCAGCATTTT
CASSQDLGSNQPQHF
>TRBD2|TRBJ2-5|16|TRBV28|once
TGTGCCAGCAGTTCGCCGGGACTAGCCCCCCAAGAGACCCAGTACTTC
CASSSPGLAPQETQYF
>-|TRBJ2-7|11|TRBV18|-
TGTGCCAGCTCCTGGTCTTACGAGCAGTACTTC
CASSWSYEQYF
>-|TRBJ2-3|13|TRBV4-2|-
TGTGCCAGCAGCCAGCAAAAGAAAGATACGCAGTATTTT
CASSQQKKDTQYF
>-|TRBJ1-1|11|TRBV20-1|-
TGCAGTGTGGGGGAGAACACTGAAGCTTTCTTT
CSVGENTEAFF
>TRBD1|TRBJ2-7|14|TRBV7-8|-
TGTGCCAGCAGCTCCGGACAGGGTCCGTACGAGCAGTACTTC
CASSSGQGPYEQYF
>-|TRBJ1-2|16|TRBV28|-
TGTGCCAGCAGATCAAATTGGGGCAACTCTAACTATGGCTACACCTTC
CASRSNWGNSNYGYTF
>TRBD1|TRBJ1-5|13|TRBV6-2/TRBV6-3|-
TGTGCCAGCAGTGACAGGGTAAATCAGCCCCAGCATTTT
CASSDRVNQPQHF
>TRBD1|TRBJ1-1|14|TRBV29-1|-
TGCAGCGTTGAAGGGCGCAGGGGGGACACTGAAGCTTTCTTT
CSVEGRRGDTEAFF
>-|TRBJ1-1|13|TRBV14|-
TGTGCCAGCAGCCAAGAGTGGAACACTGAAGCTTTCTTT
CASSQEWNTEAFF
>-|TRBJ1-1|13|TRBV27|-
TGTGCCAGCAGTCCCTACACGAACACTGAAGCTTTCTTT
CASSPYTNTEAFF
>-|TRBJ1-1|14|TRBV7-3|-
TGTGCCAGCAGCTTAAGTCCGGATCTCGCTGAAGCTTTCTTT
CASSLSPDLAEAFF
>-|TRBJ1-5|17|TRBV4-1|-
TGCGCCAGCAGCCGCTCAAATCGGGGCAGGGGTGATCAGCCCCAGCATTTT
CASSRSNRGRGDQPQHF
>-|TRBJ2-2|15|TRBV5-6|-
TGTGCCAGCAGCTCCGGTGGCGCGAGAACCGGGGAGCTGTTTTTT
CASSSGGARTGELFF
>-|TRBJ1-5|14|TRBV20-1|-
TGCAGTGCTAGTATCGTGGCACAGAATCAGCCCCAGCATTTT
CSASIVAQNQPQHF
>-|TRBJ2-2|17|TRBV19|-
TGTGCCAGTAGTCCTAATTTAGGAATGGAGAACGCCGGGGAGCTGTTTTTT
CASSPNLGMENAGELFF
>TRBD2|TRBJ2-2|15|TRBV27|-
TGTGCCAGCAGTTTAGCGGGGGGCCTTAACCGGGAGCTGTTTTTT
CASSLAGGLNRELFF
>-|TRBJ2-7|15|TRBV7-9|few
TGTGCCAGCAGCTTAATCAGCGGAACTTCCTACGAGCAGTACTTC
CASSLISGTSYEQYF
>-|TRBJ2-1|16|TRBV19|-
TGTGCCAGTAGTATACGTCCGTACGGGGGATACAATGAGCAGTTCTTC
CASSIRPYGGYNEQFF
>TRBD1|TRBJ1-1|14|TRBV13|-
TGTGCCAGCAGCCTACAGGGGGTGAACACTGAAGCTTTCTTT
CASSLQGVNTEAFF
>-|TRBJ2-7|15|TRBV23-1|few
TGCGCCAGCAGTCAATCGCGGAACAGGAACTACGAGCAGTACTTC
CASSQSRNRNYEQYF
>-|TRBJ2-6|15|TRBV5-1|-
TGCGCCAGCAGCTTGGGGGTTTCTGGGGCCAACGTCCTGACTTTC
CASSLGVSGANVLTF
>-|TRBJ1-1|11|TRBV30|-
TGTGCCTGGGAACGGGGCACTGAAGCTTTCTTT
CAWERGTEAFF
>-|TRBJ1-5|16|TRBV18|-
TGTGCCAGCTCACCATCCACAAAACAGGGCAATCAGCCCCAGCATTTT
CASSPSTKQGNQPQHF
>-|TRBJ1-1|13|TRBV12-3/TRBV12-4|-
TGTGCCAGCAGTTTAAATGGAGTTACTGAAGCTTTCTTT
CASSLNGVTEAFF
>-|TRBJ1-4|13|TRBV9|-
TGTGCCAGCAGCAGCGGACAGAATGAAAAACTGTTTTTT
CASSSGQNEKLFF
>TRBD1|TRBJ2-7|13|TRBV7-3|-
TGTGCCAGCAGCAGGGACAGGGAGAGCGAGCAGTACTTC
CASSRDRESEQYF
>-|TRBJ2-1|15|TRBV6-1|-
TGTGCCAGCAGTGGGTACAGGGGAGGAGTGGATGAGCAGTTCTTC
CASSGYRGGVDEQFF
>TRBD1|TRBJ1-2|14|TRBV19|-
TGTGCCAGTCGAAGGGACAGGGGTAACTATGGCTACACCTTC
CASRRDRGNYGYTF
>-|TRBJ2-3|15|TRBV9|-
TGTGCCAGCAGCGTAGTGGACTTACACACAGATACGCAGTATTTT
CASSVVDLHTDTQYF
>-|TRBJ2-2|17|TRBV24-1|-
TGTGCCACCTCCCGGGCCAGGTCGGCTGCCACCGCCGGGGAGCTGTTTTTT
CATSRARSAATAGELFF
>-|TRBJ1-2|15|TRBV5-1|-
TGCGCCAGCAGCTTGGATGGGGACGGCAACTTAGGCTACACCTTC
CASSLDGDGNLGYTF
>-|TRBJ1-2|13|TRBV7-2|-
TGTGCCAGCAGCTTGCCCCCCAGGAGGGGCTACACCTTC
CASSLPPRRGYTF
>TRBD1|TRBJ1-6|16|TRBV5-6|-
TGTGCCAGCAGCTTGTCAGGGGGCGCATATAATTCACCCCTCCACTTT
CASSLSGGAYNSPLHF
>TRBD1|TRBJ1-1|15|TRBV3-1/TRBV3-2|-
TGTGCCAGCAGCCAGTTTTTTCAGGGGGGCACTGAAGCTTTCTTT
CASSQFFQGGTEAFF
>-|TRBJ2-2|11|TRBV12-3/TRBV12-4|-
TGTGCCAGCCGTAGTCTCGGGGAGCTGTTTTTT
CASRSLGELFF
>-|TRBJ2-3|15|TRBV9|-
TGTGCCAGCAGTCAAGGTGGGGGCTCGGTAGATACGCAGTATTTT
CASSQGGGSVDTQYF
>-|TRBJ2-5|13|TRBV30|-
TGTGCCTGGAACGGGAGTCCCAGGGAGACCCAGTACTTC
CAWNGSPRETQYF
>-|TRBJ1-6|15|TRBV2|-
TGTGCCAGCACCACGGACAGCTCTTATAATTCACCCCTCCACTTT
CASTTDSSYNSPLHF
>-|TRBJ1-6|14|TRBV7-9|once
TGTGCCAGCAGCGCCAGTGGAGGTGATTCACCCCTCCACTTT
CASSASGGDSPLHF
>TRBD2|TRBJ2-1|15|TRBV6-4|-
TGTACAGCGAAGCCCCCCGGGGGGTTGGGGGATGAGCAGTTCTTC
CTAKPPGGLGDEQFF
>-|TRBJ2-7|15|TRBV3-1/TRBV3-2|-
TGTGCCAGCAGCCGGGGCCGGGACACTTCCTACGAGCAGTACTTC
CASSRGRDTSYEQYF
>-|TRBJ1-2|13|TRBV9|-
TGTGCCAGCAGCGACAGGGAGGGAGGAGGCTACACCTTC
CASSDREGGGYTF
>-|TRBJ1-1|15|TRBV7-2|-
TGTGCCAGCAGCTTAGTTGGGGCGGGAGAGGCTGAAGCTTTCTTT
CASSLVGAGEAEAFF